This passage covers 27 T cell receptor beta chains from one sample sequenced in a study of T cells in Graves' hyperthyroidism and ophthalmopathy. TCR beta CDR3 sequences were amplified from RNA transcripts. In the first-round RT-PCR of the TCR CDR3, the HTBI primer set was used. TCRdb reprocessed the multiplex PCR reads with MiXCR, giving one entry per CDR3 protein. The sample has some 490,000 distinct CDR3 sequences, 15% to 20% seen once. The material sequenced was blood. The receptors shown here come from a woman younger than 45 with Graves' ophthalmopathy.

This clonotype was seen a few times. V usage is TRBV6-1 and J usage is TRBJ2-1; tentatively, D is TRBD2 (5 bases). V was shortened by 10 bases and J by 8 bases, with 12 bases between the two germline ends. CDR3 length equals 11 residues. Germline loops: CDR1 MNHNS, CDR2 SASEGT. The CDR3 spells CATLRGDEQFF. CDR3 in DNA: TGTGCCACCCTACGGGGTGATGAGCAGTTCTTC.

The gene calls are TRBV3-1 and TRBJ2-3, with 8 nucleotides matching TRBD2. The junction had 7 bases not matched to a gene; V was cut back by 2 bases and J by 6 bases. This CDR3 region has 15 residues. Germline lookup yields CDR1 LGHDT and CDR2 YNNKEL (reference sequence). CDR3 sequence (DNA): TGTGCCAGCAGCCAAAGTATAGCGGGAACTGATACGCAGTATTTT. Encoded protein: CASSQSIAGTDTQYF.

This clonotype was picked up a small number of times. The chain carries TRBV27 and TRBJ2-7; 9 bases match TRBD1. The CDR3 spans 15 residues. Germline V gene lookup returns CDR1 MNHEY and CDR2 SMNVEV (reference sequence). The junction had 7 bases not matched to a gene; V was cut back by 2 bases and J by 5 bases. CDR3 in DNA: TGTGCCAGCAGTTTAGGCCCACAGGGGGCTGACGAGCAGTACTTC. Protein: CASSLGPQGADEQYF.

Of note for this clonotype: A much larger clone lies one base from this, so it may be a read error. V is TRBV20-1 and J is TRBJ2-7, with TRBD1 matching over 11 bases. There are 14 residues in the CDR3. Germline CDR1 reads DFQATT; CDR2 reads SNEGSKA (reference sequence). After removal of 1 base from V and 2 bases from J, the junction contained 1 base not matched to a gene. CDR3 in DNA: TGCAGTGCTAGAGGGGACAGGGGGGCCTACGAGCAGTACTTC. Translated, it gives CSARGDRGAYEQYF.

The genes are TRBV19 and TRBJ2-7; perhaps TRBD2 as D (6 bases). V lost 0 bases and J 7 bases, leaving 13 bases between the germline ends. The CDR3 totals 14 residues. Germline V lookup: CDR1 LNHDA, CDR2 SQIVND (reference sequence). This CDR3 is CASSIDPGVGEQYF. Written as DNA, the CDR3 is TGTGCCAGTAGTATAGACCCGGGAGTCGGTGAGCAGTACTTC.

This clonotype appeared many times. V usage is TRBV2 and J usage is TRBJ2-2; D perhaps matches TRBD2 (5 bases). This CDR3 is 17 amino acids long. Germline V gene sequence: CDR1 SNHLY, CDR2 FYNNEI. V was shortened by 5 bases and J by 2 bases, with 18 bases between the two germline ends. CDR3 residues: CASSHPNGNENTGELFF. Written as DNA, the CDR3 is TGTGCCAGCAGTCATCCCAACGGGAATGAAAACACCGGGGAGCTGTTTTTT. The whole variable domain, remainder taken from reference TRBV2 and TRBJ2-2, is EPEVTQTPSHQVTQMGQEVILRCVPISNHLYFYWYRQILGQKVEFLVSFYNNEISEKSEIFDDQFSVERPDGSNFTLKIRSTKLEDSAMYFCASSHPNGNENTGELFFGEGSRLTVL.

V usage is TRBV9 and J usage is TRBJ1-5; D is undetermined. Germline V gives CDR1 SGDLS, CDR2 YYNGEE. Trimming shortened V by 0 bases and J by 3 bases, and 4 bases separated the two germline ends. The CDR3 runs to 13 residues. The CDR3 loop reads CASSVGANQPQHF. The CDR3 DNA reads TGTGCCAGCAGCGTAGGAGCCAATCAGCCCCAGCATTTT. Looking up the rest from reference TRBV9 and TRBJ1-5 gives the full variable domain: DSGVTQTPKHLITATGQRVTLRCSPRSGDLSVYWYQQSLDQGLQFLIQYYNGEERAKGNILERFSAQQFPDLHSELNLSSLELGDSALYFCASSVGANQPQHFGDGTRLSIL.

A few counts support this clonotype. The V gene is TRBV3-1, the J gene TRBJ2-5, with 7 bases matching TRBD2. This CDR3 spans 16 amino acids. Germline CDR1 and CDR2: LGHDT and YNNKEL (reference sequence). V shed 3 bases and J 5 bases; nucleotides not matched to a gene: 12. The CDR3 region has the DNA TGTGCCAGCAGCCACCCATCCGGGACCGGGGGGGAGACCCAGTACTTC. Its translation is CASSHPSGTGGETQYF.

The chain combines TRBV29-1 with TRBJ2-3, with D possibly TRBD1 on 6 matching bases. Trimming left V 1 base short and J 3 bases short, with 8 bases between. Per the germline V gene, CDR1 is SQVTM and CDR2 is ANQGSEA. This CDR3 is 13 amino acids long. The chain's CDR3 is CSVEVQGTDTQYF. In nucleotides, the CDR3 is TGCAGCGTTGAAGTCCAGGGGACAGATACGCAGTATTTT.

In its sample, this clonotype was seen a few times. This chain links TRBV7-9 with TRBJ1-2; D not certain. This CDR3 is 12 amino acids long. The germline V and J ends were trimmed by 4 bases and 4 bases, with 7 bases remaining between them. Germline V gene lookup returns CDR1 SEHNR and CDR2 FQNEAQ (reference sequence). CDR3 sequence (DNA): TGTGCCAGCAGCTCGCCCCTCTATGGCTACACCTTC. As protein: CASSSPLYGYTF.

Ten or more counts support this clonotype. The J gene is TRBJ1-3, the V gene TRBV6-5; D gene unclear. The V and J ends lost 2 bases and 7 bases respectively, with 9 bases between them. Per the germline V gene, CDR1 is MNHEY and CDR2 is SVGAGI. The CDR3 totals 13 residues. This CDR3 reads CASSYQGWNTIYF. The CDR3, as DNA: TGTGCCAGCAGTTACCAAGGTTGGAACACCATATATTTT.

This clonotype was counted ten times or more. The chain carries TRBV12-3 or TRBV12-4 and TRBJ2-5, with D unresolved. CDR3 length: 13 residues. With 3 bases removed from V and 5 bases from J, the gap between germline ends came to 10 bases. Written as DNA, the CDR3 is TGTGCCAGCAGTTTCGACCTCGAGGAGACCCAGTACTTC. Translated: CASSFDLEETQYF.

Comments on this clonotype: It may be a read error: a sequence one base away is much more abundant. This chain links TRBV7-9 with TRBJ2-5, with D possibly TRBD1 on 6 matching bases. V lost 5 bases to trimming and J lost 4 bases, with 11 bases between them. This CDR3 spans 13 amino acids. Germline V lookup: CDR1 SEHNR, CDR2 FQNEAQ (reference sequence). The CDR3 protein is CASSPAQGETQYF. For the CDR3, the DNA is TGTGCCAGCAGCCCAGCACAGGGAGAGACCCAGTACTTC.

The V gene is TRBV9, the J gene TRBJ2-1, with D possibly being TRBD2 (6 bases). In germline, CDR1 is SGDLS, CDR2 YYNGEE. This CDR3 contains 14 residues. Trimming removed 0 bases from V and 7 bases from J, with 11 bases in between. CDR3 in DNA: TGTGCCAGCAGCGTAGTTTCACTAGCAAATGAGCAGTTCTTC. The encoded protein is CASSVVSLANEQFF.

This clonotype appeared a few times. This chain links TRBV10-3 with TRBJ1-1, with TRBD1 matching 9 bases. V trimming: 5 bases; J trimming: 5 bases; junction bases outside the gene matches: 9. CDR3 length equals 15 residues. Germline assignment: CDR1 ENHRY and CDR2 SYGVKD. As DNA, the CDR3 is TGTGCCATCAGTATGCTACAGGGGGCCTTAACTGAAGCTTTCTTT. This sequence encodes CAISMLQGALTEAFF.

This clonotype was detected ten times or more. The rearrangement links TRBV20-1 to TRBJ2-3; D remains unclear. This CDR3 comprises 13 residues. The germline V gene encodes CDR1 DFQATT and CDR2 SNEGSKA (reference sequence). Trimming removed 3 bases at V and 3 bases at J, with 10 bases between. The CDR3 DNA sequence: TGCAGTGCTAGCGGAGCGCCTACAGATACGCAGTATTTT. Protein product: CSASGAPTDTQYF.

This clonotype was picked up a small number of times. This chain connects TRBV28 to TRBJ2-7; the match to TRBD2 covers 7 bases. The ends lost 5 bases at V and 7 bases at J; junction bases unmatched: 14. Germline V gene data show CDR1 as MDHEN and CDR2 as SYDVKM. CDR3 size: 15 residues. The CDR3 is CASSTQTRDYGEQYF. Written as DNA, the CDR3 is TGTGCCAGCAGTACCCAAACCCGGGACTACGGGGAGCAGTACTTC.

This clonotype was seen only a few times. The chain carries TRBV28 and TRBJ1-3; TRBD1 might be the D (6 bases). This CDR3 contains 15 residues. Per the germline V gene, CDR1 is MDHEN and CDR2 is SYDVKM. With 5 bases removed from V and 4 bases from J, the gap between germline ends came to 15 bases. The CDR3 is CASSTLQGQGNTIYF. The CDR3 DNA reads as TGTGCCAGCAGTACTTTGCAGGGGCAGGGAAACACCATATATTTT.

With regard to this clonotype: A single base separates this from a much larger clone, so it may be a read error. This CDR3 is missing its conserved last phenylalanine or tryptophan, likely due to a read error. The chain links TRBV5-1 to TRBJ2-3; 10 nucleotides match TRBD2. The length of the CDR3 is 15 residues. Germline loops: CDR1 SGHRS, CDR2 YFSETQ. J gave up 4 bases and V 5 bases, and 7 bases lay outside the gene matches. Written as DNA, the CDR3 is TGCGCCAGCAGACTTACTAGCGGGACGGCAGATACGCAGTATTCT. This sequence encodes CASRLTSGTADTQYS.

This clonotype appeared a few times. CDR3 bases: TGTGCCAGTAGCAGGGATGGCGTGTACGAGCAGTACTTC. Translated: CASSRDGVYEQYF. The chain combines TRBV19 with TRBJ2-7, with a weak D call TRBD1 (5 bases). Germline V CDR1 and CDR2: LNHDA, SQIVND (reference sequence). The CDR3 sequence is 13 residues long. V dropped 6 bases and J dropped 4 bases, with 13 bases sitting between them.

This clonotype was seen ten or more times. In DNA form, the CDR3 reads TGTGCCAGCAGTGCACTTGGAGTAGCGGAAAACACCGGGGAGCTGTTTTTT. Translating gives CASSALGVAENTGELFF. The V gene is TRBV27, the J gene TRBJ2-2; perhaps TRBD2 as D (6 bases). The CDR3 is 17 amino acids. The germline V gene has CDR1 MNHEY and CDR2 SMNVEV (reference sequence). Trimming took off 5 bases at V and 2 bases at J, with 18 bases between the two ends.

The CDR3 here is CSAPKGDVSYNEQFF. CDR3 bases: TGCAGTGCCCCGAAGGGGGACGTCTCCTACAATGAGCAGTTCTTC. V and J are TRBV20-1 and TRBJ2-1; maybe TRBD1 (6 bases). The CDR3 extends over 15 amino acids. Germline CDR1 and CDR2: DFQATT and SNEGSKA (reference sequence). V was clipped by 6 bases and J by 0 bases, with 15 bases between them.

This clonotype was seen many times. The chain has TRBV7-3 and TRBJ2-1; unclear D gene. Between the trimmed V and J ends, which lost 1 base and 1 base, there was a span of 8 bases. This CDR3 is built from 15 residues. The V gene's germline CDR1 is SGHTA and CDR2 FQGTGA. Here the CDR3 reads CASSLIGDSYNEQFF. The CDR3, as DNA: TGTGCCAGCAGCTTAATAGGCGATTCCTACAATGAGCAGTTCTTC.

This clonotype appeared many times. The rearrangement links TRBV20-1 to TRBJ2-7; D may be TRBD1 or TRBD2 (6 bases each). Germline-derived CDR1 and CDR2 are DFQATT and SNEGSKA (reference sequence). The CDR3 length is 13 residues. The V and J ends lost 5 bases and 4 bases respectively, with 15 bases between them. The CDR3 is CSAGGMGAYEQYF. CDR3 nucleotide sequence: TGCAGTGCTGGGGGGATGGGGGCGTACGAGCAGTACTTC.

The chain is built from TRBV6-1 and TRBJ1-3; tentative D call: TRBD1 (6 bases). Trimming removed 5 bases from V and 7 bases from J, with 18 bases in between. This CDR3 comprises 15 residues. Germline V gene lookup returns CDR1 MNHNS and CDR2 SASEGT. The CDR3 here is CASSRTIQGRNTIYF. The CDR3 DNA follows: TGTGCCAGCAGTCGAACGATACAGGGAAGGAACACCATATATTTT.

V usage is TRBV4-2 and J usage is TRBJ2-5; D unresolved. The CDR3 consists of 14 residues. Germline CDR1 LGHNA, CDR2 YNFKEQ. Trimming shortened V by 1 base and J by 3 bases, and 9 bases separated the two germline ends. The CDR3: CASSQAGMEETQYF. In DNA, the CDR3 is TGTGCCAGCAGCCAAGCTGGAATGGAAGAGACCCAGTACTTC.

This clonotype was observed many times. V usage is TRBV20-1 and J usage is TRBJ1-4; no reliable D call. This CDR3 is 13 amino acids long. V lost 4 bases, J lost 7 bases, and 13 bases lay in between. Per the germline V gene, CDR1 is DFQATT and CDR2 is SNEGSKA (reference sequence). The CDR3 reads CSAKTSDGEKLFF. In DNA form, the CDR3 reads TGCAGTGCTAAAACGTCCGATGGTGAAAAACTGTTTTTT.